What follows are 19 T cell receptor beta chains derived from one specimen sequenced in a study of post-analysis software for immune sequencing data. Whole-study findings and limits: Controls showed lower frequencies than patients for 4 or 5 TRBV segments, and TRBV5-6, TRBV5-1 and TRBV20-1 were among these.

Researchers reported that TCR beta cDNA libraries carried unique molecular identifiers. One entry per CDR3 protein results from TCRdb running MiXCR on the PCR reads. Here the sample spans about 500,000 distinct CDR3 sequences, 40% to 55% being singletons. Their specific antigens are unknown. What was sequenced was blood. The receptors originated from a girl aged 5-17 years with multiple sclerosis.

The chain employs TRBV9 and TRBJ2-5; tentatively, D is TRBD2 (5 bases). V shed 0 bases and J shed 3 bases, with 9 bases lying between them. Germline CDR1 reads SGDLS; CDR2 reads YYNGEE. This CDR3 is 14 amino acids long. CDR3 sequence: CASSVAPGEETQYF. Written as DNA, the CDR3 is TGTGCCAGCAGCGTAGCCCCCGGGGAAGAGACCCAGTACTTC.

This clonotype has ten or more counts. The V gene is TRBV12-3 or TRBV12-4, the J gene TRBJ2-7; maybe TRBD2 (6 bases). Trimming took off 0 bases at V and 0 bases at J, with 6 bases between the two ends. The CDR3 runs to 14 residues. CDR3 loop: CASSLAGGSYEQYF. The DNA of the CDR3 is TGTGCCAGCAGTTTAGCGGGGGGCTCCTACGAGCAGTACTTC.

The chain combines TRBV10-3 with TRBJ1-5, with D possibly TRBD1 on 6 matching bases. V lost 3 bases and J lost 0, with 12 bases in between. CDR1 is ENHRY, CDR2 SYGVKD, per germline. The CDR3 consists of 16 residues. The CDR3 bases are TGTGCCATCAGTGATGGGGGGCCATATAGCAATCAGCCCCAGCATTTT. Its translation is CAISDGGPYSNQPQHF.

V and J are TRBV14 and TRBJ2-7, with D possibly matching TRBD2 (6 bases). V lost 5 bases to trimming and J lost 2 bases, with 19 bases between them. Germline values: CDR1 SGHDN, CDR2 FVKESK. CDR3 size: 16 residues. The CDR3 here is CASSYLGSSAAYEQYF. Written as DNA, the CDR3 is TGTGCCAGCAGCTACCTAGGGTCTAGCGCCGCCTACGAGCAGTACTTC.

In DNA form, the CDR3 reads TGTGCCAGCCGCCGAGGGGTGAACACTGAAGCTTTCTTT. The encoded protein is CASRRGVNTEAFF. V and J are TRBV7-3 and TRBJ1-1, with a weak D call TRBD1 (5 bases). V lost 8 bases to trimming and J lost 0 bases, with 10 bases between them. CDR1 is SGHTA, CDR2 FQGTGA, per germline. The CDR3 contains 13 residues.

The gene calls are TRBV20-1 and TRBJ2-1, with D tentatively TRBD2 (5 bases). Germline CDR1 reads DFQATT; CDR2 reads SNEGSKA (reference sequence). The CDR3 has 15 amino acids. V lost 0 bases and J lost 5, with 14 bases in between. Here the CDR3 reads CSARDLRAPHNEQFF. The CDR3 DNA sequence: TGCAGTGCTAGAGATTTGCGGGCTCCCCACAATGAGCAGTTCTTC.

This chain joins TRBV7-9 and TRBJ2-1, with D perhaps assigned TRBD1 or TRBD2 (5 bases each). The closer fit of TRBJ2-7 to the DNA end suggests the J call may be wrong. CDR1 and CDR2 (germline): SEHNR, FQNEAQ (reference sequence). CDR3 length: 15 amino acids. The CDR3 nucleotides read TGTGCCAGCAGCTTGAAAGGACGGGGACGACGCGAGCAGTACTTC. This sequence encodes CASSLKGRGRREQYF.

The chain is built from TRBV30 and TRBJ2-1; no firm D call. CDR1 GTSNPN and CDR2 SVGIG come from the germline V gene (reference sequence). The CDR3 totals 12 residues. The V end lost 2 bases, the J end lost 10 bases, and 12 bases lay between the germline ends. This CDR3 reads CAWSPSGPEQFF. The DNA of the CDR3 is TGTGCCTGGAGTCCATCCGGACCCGAGCAGTTCTTC.

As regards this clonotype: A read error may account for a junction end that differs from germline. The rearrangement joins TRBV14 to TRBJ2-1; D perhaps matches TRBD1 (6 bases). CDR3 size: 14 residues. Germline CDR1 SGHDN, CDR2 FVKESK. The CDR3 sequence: CASSRLTGFNERFF. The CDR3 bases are TGTGCCAGCAGCCGGCTAACAGGGTTCAATGAGCGGTTCTTC. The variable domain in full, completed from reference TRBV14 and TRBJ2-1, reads EAGVTQFPSHSVIEKGQTVTLRCDPISGHDNLYWYRRVMGKEIKFLLHFVKESKQDESGMPNNRFLAERTGGTYSTLKVQPAELEDSGVYFCASSRLTGFNERFFGPGTRLTVL.

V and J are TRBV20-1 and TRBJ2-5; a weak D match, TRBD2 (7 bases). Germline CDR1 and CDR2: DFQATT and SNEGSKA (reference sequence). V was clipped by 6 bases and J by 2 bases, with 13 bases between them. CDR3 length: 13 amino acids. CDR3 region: CSAPRGAQETQYF. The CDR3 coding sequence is TGCAGTGCCCCCCGGGGGGCGCAAGAGACCCAGTACTTC.

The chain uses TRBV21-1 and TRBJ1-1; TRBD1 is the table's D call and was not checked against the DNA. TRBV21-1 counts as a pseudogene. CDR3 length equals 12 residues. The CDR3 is CASSDRDREAFF. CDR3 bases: TGTGCCAGCAGCGACCGGGACAGGGAAGCTTTCTTT.

The CDR3, as DNA: TGTGCCAGCAGTTCCGTGGACGCCACCGGGGAGCTGTTTTTT. This gives the protein CASSSVDATGELFF. This chain uses TRBV7-9 with TRBJ2-2; D is undetermined. Looked up from germline, CDR1 is SEHNR and CDR2 is FQNEAQ (reference sequence). V lost 6 bases and J 4 bases, leaving 12 bases between the germline ends. The CDR3 spans 14 residues. The full variable domain, in which reference TRBV7-9 and TRBJ2-2 provide the parts outside the CDR3, is DTGVSQNPRHKITKRGQNVTFRCDPISEHNRLYWYRQTLGQGPEFLTYFQNEAQLEKSRLLSDRFSAERPKGSFSTLEIQRTEQGDSAMYLCASSSVDATGELFFGEGSRLTVL.

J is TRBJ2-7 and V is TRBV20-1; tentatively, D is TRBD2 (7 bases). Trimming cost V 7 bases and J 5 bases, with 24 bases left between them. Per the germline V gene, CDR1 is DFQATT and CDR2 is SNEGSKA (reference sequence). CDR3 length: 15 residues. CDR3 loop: CSVGGAGLTGDEQYF. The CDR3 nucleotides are TGCAGTGTTGGGGGGGCGGGACTTACCGGGGACGAGCAGTACTTC.

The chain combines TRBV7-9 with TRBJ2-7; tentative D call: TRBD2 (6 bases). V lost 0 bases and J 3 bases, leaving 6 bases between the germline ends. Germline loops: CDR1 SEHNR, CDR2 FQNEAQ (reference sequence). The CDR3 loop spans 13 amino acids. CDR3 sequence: CASSLARDYEQYF. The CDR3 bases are TGTGCCAGCAGCTTAGCGCGGGACTACGAGCAGTACTTC.

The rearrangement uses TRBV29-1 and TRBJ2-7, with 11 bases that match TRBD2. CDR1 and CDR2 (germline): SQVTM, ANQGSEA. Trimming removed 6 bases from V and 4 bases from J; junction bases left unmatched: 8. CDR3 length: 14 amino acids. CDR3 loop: CSVTSGEAGYEQYF. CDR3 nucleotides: TGCAGCGTGACTAGCGGGGAGGCCGGTTACGAGCAGTACTTC.

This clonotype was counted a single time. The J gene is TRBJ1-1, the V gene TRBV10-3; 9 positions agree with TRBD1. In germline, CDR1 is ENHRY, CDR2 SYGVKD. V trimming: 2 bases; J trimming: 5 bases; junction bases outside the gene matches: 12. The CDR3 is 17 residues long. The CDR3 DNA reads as TGTGCCATCAGTGAGCCGGAACAGGGGGCTTTTCGGACTGAAGCTTTCTTT. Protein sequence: CAISEPEQGAFRTEAFF.

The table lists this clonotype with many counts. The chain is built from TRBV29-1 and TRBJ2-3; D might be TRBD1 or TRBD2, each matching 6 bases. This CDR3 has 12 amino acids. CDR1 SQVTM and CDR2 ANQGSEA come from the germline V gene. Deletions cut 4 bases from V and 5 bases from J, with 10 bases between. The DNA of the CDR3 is TGCAGCGTTGTGGAGGGGGTAGATACGCAGTATTTT. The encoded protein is CSVVEGVDTQYF.

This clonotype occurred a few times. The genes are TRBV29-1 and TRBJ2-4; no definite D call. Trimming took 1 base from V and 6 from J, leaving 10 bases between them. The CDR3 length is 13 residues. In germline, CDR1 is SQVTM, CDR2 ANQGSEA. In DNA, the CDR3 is TGCAGCGTTGAAGGAATTGTAGGAAACATTCAGTACTTC. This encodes CSVEGIVGNIQYF.

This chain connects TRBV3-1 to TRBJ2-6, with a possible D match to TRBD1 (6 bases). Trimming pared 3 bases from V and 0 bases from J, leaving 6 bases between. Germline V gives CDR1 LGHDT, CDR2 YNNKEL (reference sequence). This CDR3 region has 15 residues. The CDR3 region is CASSQTGSGANVLTF. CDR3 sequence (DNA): TGTGCCAGCAGCCAGACAGGCTCTGGGGCCAACGTCCTGACTTTC. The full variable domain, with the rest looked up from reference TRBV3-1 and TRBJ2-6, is DTAVSQTPKYLVTQMGNDKSIKCEQNLGHDTMYWYKQDSKKFLKIMFSYNNKELIINETVPNRFSPKSPDKAHLNLHINSLELGDSAVYFCASSQTGSGANVLTFGAGSRLTVL.